Below, 27 T cell receptor beta chains from the same sample are listed, as sequenced in a study of blood T cell repertoires in COVID-19. Here immunoSEQ multiplex PCR was the method, and the copy in TCRdb shows in-frame clones only, minus some. The profile shows about 120,000 clones, 88% of them singletons. The source material was peripheral blood. The receptors were gathered from a woman aged 45-59 years with active or convalescent COVID-19.

This rearrangement joins TRBV5-5 to TRBJ2-1; 9 positions agree with TRBD1. This CDR3 region has 16 residues. From germline, CDR1 is SGHKS and CDR2 YYEKEE (reference sequence). J lost 6 bases, V lost 4 bases, and 11 bases had no gene match. This chain's CDR3 is CASSVSGTGWGNEQFF. The CDR3 coding sequence is TGTGCCAGCAGCGTGAGTGGGACAGGGTGGGGCAATGAGCAGTTCTTC.

The V and J genes are TRBV11-2 and TRBJ2-5, with 8 nucleotides matching TRBD2. Per germline, CDR1 SGHAT and CDR2 FQNNGV. The CDR3 consists of 15 residues. Germline trimming cut 5 bases from V and 3 bases from J; bases unmatched to any gene: 8. The CDR3 here is CASSPGGQKKETQYF. In DNA form, the CDR3 reads TGTGCCAGCAGCCCGGGGGGGCAAAAAAAAGAGACCCAGTACTTC.

The chain is built from TRBV7-2 and TRBJ2-5; the match to TRBD2 covers 12 bases. The germline V gene has CDR1 SGHTA and CDR2 FQGNSA. The CDR3 runs to 15 residues. The V gene end was trimmed by 4 bases and the J gene end by 5 bases; junction bases not matched to a gene: 5. This chain's CDR3 is CASSSAGTSGETQYF. In nucleotides, the CDR3 is TGTGCCAGCAGCTCCGCCGGGACTAGCGGGGAGACCCAGTACTTC.

CDR3 loop: CASRGGSGRRTGELFF. CDR3 coding DNA: TGTGCCAGCAGGGGGGGCAGCGGGAGGCGTACCGGGGAGCTGTTTTTT. This chain joins TRBV27 and TRBJ2-2; 9 bases match TRBD2. Per the germline V gene, CDR1 is MNHEY and CDR2 is SMNVEV (reference sequence). V lost 6 bases to trimming and J lost 5 bases; unmatched junction nucleotides: 10. This CDR3 spans 16 amino acids.

The gene calls are TRBV6-6 and TRBJ2-7; 8 bases align to TRBD2. The V segment lost 2 bases and the J segment 3 bases; nucleotides outside the gene matches: 3. CDR3 length equals 14 residues. Germline V gene lookup returns CDR1 MNHNY and CDR2 SVGAGI (reference sequence). This CDR3 is CASSYTAGDYEQYF. The CDR3 DNA reads TGTGCCAGCAGTTACACAGCGGGAGACTACGAGCAGTACTTC.

The chain uses TRBV28 and TRBJ1-2, with D uncertain. The CDR3 contains 14 residues. From germline, CDR1 is MDHEN and CDR2 SYDVKM. V was clipped by 6 bases and J by 0 bases, with 11 bases between them. DNA for the CDR3: TGTGCCAGCAGGCCCGGAGAAGCTAACTATGGCTACACCTTC. It encodes CASRPGEANYGYTF.

The CDR3 region is CASRGQGISYEQYF. CDR3 coding DNA: TGCGCCAGCAGAGGGCAGGGGATCTCCTACGAGCAGTACTTC. V is TRBV5-1 and J is TRBJ2-7; a weak D match, TRBD1 (6 bases). Looked up from germline, CDR1 is SGHRS and CDR2 is YFSETQ. With 5 bases removed from V and 0 bases from J, the gap between germline ends came to 12 bases. The CDR3 contains 14 residues.

On this clone: The junction departs from the called germline gene at one end, perhaps through a read error. The chain carries TRBV29-1 and TRBJ2-5, with 13 nucleotides matching TRBD2. Looked up from germline, CDR1 is SQVTM and CDR2 is ANQGSEA. The CDR3 is made up of 15 amino acids. For the CDR3, the DNA is TGCAGCGTAGAAGGACTAGCGGGAGTTCAAGAGACCCAGTACTTC. It specifies CSVEGLAGVQETQYF.

V gene TRBV15 combines with J gene TRBJ1-1; D is possibly TRBD1 (6 bases). The V gene lost 9 bases and the J gene lost 2 bases, with 19 bases spanning the gap. CDR1 LNHNV and CDR2 YYDKDF come from the germline V gene (reference sequence). This CDR3 spans 15 amino acids. Here the CDR3 DNA reads TGTGCCACGAAGGAGTGGGGGCAAACAAACACTGAAGCTTTCTTT. Translated, it gives CATKEWGQTNTEAFF.

The V gene is TRBV5-1, the J gene TRBJ1-6; TRBD1 matches 11 bases. Germline CDR1 is SGHRS and CDR2 is YFSETQ. J gave up 9 bases and V 3 bases, and 2 bases lay outside the gene matches. This CDR3 spans 14 amino acids. CDR3 nucleotides: TGCGCCAGCAGCTACGGACAGGGGGCTTCACCCCTCCACTTT. Its translation: CASSYGQGASPLHF.

This chain uses TRBV9 with TRBJ2-7; 7 bases fit TRBD2. CDR3 length: 20 residues. Germline V gene lookup returns CDR1 SGDLS and CDR2 YYNGEE. V trimming: 3 bases; J trimming: 3 bases; junction bases outside the gene matches: 24. The CDR3, as DNA: TGTGCCAGCAGCGCCTCCCCTTTAGCGGGCCCCTCTGTAAGGAGCTACGAGCAGTACTTC. Its protein product is CASSASPLAGPSVRSYEQYF.

The J gene is TRBJ2-1, the V gene TRBV5-4; 11 nucleotides line up with TRBD2. This CDR3 is 15 amino acids long. With V trimmed by 6 bases and J by 7 bases, 9 bases remained unmatched. Germline CDR1 SGHNT, CDR2 YYREEE (reference sequence). CDR3 coding DNA: TGTGCCAGCACCCAACTAGCGGGAGTTGGAAATGAGCAGTTCTTC. Protein sequence: CASTQLAGVGNEQFF.

J is TRBJ2-1 and V is TRBV29-1, with a weak D call TRBD2 (7 bases). The CDR3 sequence is 14 residues long. Germline V gene lookup returns CDR1 SQVTM and CDR2 ANQGSEA. Trimming shortened V by 4 bases and J by 9 bases, and 19 bases separated the two germline ends. The CDR3 region has the DNA TGCAGCGTTGTAGGGGGGAGGGCCTTCACTGAGCAGTTCTTC. Translating it yields CSVVGGRAFTEQFF.

The rearrangement links TRBV5-6 to TRBJ2-5, with D possibly matching TRBD2 (5 bases). V was trimmed by 3 bases and J by 5 bases, leaving 11 bases between them. This CDR3 spans 13 amino acids. CDR1 and CDR2 (germline): SGHDT, YYEEEE. This CDR3 is CASSSGLRETQYF. The CDR3, as DNA: TGTGCCAGCAGCTCCGGACTGAGGGAGACCCAGTACTTC.

This sequence joins TRBV19 and TRBJ2-1, with D unclear. The CDR3 is made up of 14 amino acids. CDR1 and CDR2 from the germline V gene are LNHDA and SQIVND (reference sequence). With 1 base removed from V and 7 bases from J, the gap between germline ends came to 11 bases. In DNA, the CDR3 is TGTGCCAGTAGTATAGGCCAGGTGTTGAATGAGCAGTTCTTC. This gives the protein CASSIGQVLNEQFF.

This sequence joins TRBV25-1 and TRBJ1-1; a weak D match, TRBD1 (6 bases). Trimming cost V 5 bases and J 3 bases, with 16 bases left between them. CDR3 length equals 15 residues. Germline V lookup: CDR1 MGHDK, CDR2 SYGVNS. In DNA form, the CDR3 reads TGTGCCAGCAGTCCTTACAGGGTGGGGTACACTGAAGCTTTCTTT. It encodes CASSPYRVGYTEAFF.

V is TRBV27 and J is TRBJ1-3, with TRBD1 matching over 11 bases. This CDR3 contains 16 residues. The junction had 3 bases not matched to a gene; V was cut back by 4 bases and J by 1 base. The germline CDR1 and CDR2 sequences are MNHEY and SMNVEV (reference sequence). CDR3 DNA sequence: TGTGCCAGCAGTTCCGGGACAGGGGGATCTGGAAACACCATATATTTT. Amino acids: CASSSGTGGSGNTIYF.

The chain links TRBV4-1 to TRBJ2-7; 8 bases match TRBD2. Per the germline V gene, CDR1 is MGHRA and CDR2 is YSYEKL. There are 15 residues in the CDR3. The V gene end was trimmed by 2 bases and the J gene end by 4 bases; junction bases not matched to a gene: 7. The CDR3 here is CASSQPGRGAYEQYF. The CDR3 DNA follows: TGCGCCAGCAGCCAACCGGGGCGGGGGGCATACGAGCAGTACTTC.

This chain links TRBV3-1 (or the pseudogene TRBV3-2) with TRBJ2-7; D may be TRBD2 (5 bases). CDR3 length equals 12 residues. Germline CDR1 and CDR2: LGHDT and YNNKEL (reference sequence). Trimming shortened V by 4 bases and J by 7 bases, and 11 bases separated the two germline ends. The CDR3 loop is CASSPGSGEQYF. CDR3 DNA sequence: TGTGCCAGCAGCCCGGGGTCTGGAGAGCAGTACTTC.

The chain recombines TRBV28 with TRBJ2-3; D unresolved. Trimming removed 8 bases from V and 1 base from J, with 13 bases in between. This CDR3 has 14 residues. Germline CDR1 MDHEN, CDR2 SYDVKM. The CDR3 sequence: CASQMFGRTDTQYF. CDR3 sequence (DNA): TGTGCCAGCCAAATGTTCGGTCGCACAGATACGCAGTATTTT. The variable domain in full, with the rest retrieved from reference TRBV28 and TRBJ2-3, is DVKVTQSSRYLVKRTGEKVFLECVQDMDHENMFWYRQDPGLGLRLIYFSYDVKMKEKGDIPEGYSVSREKKERFSLILESASTNQTSMYLCASQMFGRTDTQYFGPGTRLTVL.

The chain has TRBV2 and TRBJ2-7; the match to TRBD1 covers 10 bases. V lost 6 bases to trimming and J lost 1 base; unmatched junction nucleotides: 9. There are 16 residues in the CDR3. In germline, CDR1 is SNHLY, CDR2 FYNNEI. CDR3 residues: CASRDRQGAISYEQYF. CDR3 nucleotide sequence: TGTGCCAGCAGGGACCGACAGGGGGCTATATCCTACGAGCAGTACTTC.

The rearrangement links TRBV9 to TRBJ1-3; D possibly corresponds to TRBD1 (6 bases). Germline assignment: CDR1 SGDLS and CDR2 YYNGEE. The CDR3 is 14 amino acids. Trimming shortened V by 3 bases and J by 3 bases, and 10 bases separated the two germline ends. CDR3 in amino acids: CASSAETGGNTIYF. CDR3 nucleotides: TGTGCCAGCAGCGCCGAGACAGGTGGAAACACCATATATTTT.

V gene TRBV7-2 combines with J gene TRBJ2-5; TRBD2 matches at 9 bases. The CDR3 loop spans 14 amino acids. Germline CDR1 SGHTA, CDR2 FQGNSA. Trimming at V came to 1 base and at J to 10 bases, leaving 7 bases not matched to a gene. The CDR3 region has the DNA TGTGCCAGCAGCTTAGGAGCTAGCGGGGTTGGCCAGTACTTC. It is translated as CASSLGASGVGQYF.

The chain uses TRBV19 and TRBJ2-7, with D unresolved. Germline V CDR1 and CDR2: LNHDA, SQIVND (reference sequence). Trimming cost V 6 bases and J 1 base, with 13 bases left between them. The CDR3 totals 14 residues. The CDR3 nucleotides read TGTGCCAGTAGATCCGAGAGTTCTTCCTACGAGCAGTACTTC. Translated, it gives CASRSESSSYEQYF.

V is TRBV18 and J is TRBJ2-1; D is perhaps TRBD2 (6 bases). V was trimmed by 0 bases and J by 9 bases, leaving 18 bases between them. CDR1 is KGHSH, CDR2 LQKENI, per germline. The CDR3 contains 16 residues. The CDR3 sequence: CASSPPASEHLGEQFF. For the CDR3, the DNA is TGTGCCAGCTCACCACCGGCTAGCGAGCACCTTGGTGAGCAGTTCTTC. Combining the CDR3 with reference TRBV18 and TRBJ2-1 gives the whole variable domain NAGVMQNPRHLVRRRGQEARLRCSPMKGHSHVYWYRQLPEEGLKFMVYLQKENIIDESGMPKERFSAEFPKEGPSILRIQQVVRGDSAAYFCASSPPASEHLGEQFFGPGTRLTVL.

This chain joins TRBV14 and TRBJ2-2, with 7 bases fitting TRBD2. Trimming removed 4 bases from V and 4 bases from J; junction bases left unmatched: 9. Germline assignment: CDR1 SGHDN and CDR2 FVKESK. The CDR3 totals 16 residues. The CDR3 region is CASSLGGGPSTGELFF. The CDR3 DNA reads as TGTGCCAGCAGCCTCGGGGGAGGGCCGAGCACCGGGGAGCTGTTTTTT.

J is TRBJ1-5 and V is TRBV28, with a tentative D call TRBD1 (5 bases). Looked up from germline, CDR1 is MDHEN and CDR2 is SYDVKM. V was trimmed by 7 bases and J by 6 bases, leaving 13 bases between them. This CDR3 spans 13 amino acids. The CDR3 DNA follows: TGTGCCAGCATATCCAGGGTAGGTCAGCCCCAGCATTTT. Translating it yields CASISRVGQPQHF.